The T cell receptor beta chain described here comes from a study of OX40 agonist ivuxolimab in advanced cancers. Study findings and constraints: Relative to CD4+ cells, CD8+ T cells on average had more expanded clones.

The V end was cut by 10 bases, the J end by 1 base, with 13 bases between. Germline-derived CDR1 and CDR2 are MNHNS and SASEGT. The length of the CDR3 is 13 residues. In its sample, this clone was seen a few times. Its antigen is undetermined. Here immunoSEQ multiplex PCR was the method, and the copy in TCRdb shows in-frame clones only, minus some. Of tens of thousands of clones in the sample, roughly three quarters were seen once. The source is an adult with an advanced solid tumor such as melanoma, head and neck, liver or kidney cancer. The specimen comprised CD4+ or CD8+ T cells sorted from blood, sampled in a trial of the OX40 agonist ivuxolimab. The J gene is TRBJ1-2, the V gene TRBV6-1; unclear D gene. The chain's CDR3 is CANRASLNYGYTF. CDR3 DNA: TGTGCCAACCGTGCCAGTCTTAACTATGGCTACACCTTC.